The next 23 T cell receptor beta chains were all read from a single sample in a study of blood T cell repertoires in COVID-19. Sequencing was performed with immunoSEQ multiplex PCR; in TCRdb, only in-frame clones are kept and a portion is missing. This table holds more than 200,000 clones, around 86% found once. Sequencing was carried out using peripheral blood. These receptors all stem from a man between 45 and 60 years old with COVID-19, enrolled during active disease.

The rearrangement uses TRBV28 and TRBJ2-7; 9 nucleotides agree with TRBD1. The CDR3 consists of 19 residues. The trim removed 4 bases at V and 7 bases at J, leaving 23 bases unmatched. Germline V CDR1 and CDR2: MDHEN, SYDVKM. The CDR3 sequence: CASSSTWDRDWTGGVEQYF. The CDR3 DNA reads TGTGCCAGCAGTTCCACGTGGGACAGGGATTGGACGGGGGGAGTTGAGCAGTACTTC.

The gene calls are TRBV9 and TRBJ1-1, with 7 positions matching TRBD1. The CDR3 has 14 amino acids. The junction had 4 bases not matched to a gene; V was cut back by 4 bases and J by 1 base. From germline, CDR1 is SGDLS and CDR2 YYNGEE. The CDR3 coding sequence is TGTGCCAGCAGCCCCGGGACAGCGAACACTGAAGCTTTCTTT. This codes for CASSPGTANTEAFF.

The chain employs TRBV3-1 (or the pseudogene TRBV3-2) and TRBJ1-4, with 9 positions matching TRBD1. J lost 7 bases, V lost 1 base, and 7 bases had no gene match. The CDR3 is 16 amino acids. Per germline, CDR1 LGHDT and CDR2 YNNKEL (reference sequence). This CDR3 reads CASSQASGTGSEKLFF. The CDR3 nucleotides are TGTGCCAGCAGCCAAGCGTCAGGGACAGGGAGTGAAAAACTGTTTTTT.

This clone was recorded only once. This sequence joins TRBV15 and TRBJ2-7, with D possibly TRBD2 on 7 matching bases. CDR1 LNHNV and CDR2 YYDKDF come from the germline V gene (reference sequence). The CDR3 totals 16 residues. The V gene lost 0 bases and the J gene lost 6 bases, with 18 bases spanning the gap. The CDR3 region has the DNA TGTGCCACCAGCAGAGATTTCCGGGAGGAAGGGGGCGAGCAGTACTTC. It encodes CATSRDFREEGGEQYF.

This clone was picked up a small number of times. CDR3 DNA: TGTGCCTGGAGTCCTGGACAGGGGTACTATGGCTACACCTTC. Protein product: CAWSPGQGYYGYTF. The chain links TRBV30 to TRBJ1-2, with 9 bases that match TRBD1. The CDR3 loop spans 14 amino acids. The V segment lost 2 bases and the J segment 3 bases; nucleotides outside the gene matches: 4. Germline loops: CDR1 GTSNPN, CDR2 SVGIG (reference sequence).

The chain carries TRBV23-1 and TRBJ1-5, with 11 positions matching TRBD1. TRBV23-1 is flagged as an ORF with uncertain function. Unmatched junction bases numbered 5, after V lost 7 bases and J lost 0 bases. The CDR3 covers 16 residues. As DNA, the CDR3 is TGCGCCAGCACGCGGACAGGGGGCTGTAGCAATCAGCCCCAGCATTTT. This gives the protein CASTRTGGCSNQPQHF.

The chain carries TRBV2 and TRBJ1-1; no clear D. CDR1 SNHLY and CDR2 FYNNEI come from the germline V gene. This CDR3 contains 15 residues. The V gene lost 7 bases and the J gene lost 1 base, with 16 bases spanning the gap. CDR3 sequence reads: CASNVLPIENTEAFF. In DNA, the CDR3 is TGTGCCAGCAACGTACTTCCCATCGAGAACACTGAAGCTTTCTTT.

This rearrangement joins TRBV19 to TRBJ1-1; 7 bases line up with TRBD1. CDR1 and CDR2 from the germline V gene are LNHDA and SQIVND (reference sequence). V gave up 3 bases and J gave up 2 bases; unmatched junction bases: 6. The CDR3 runs 15 residues. CDR3 protein: CASSIFQGVNTEAFF. In nucleotides, the CDR3 is TGTGCCAGTAGTATCTTTCAGGGGGTTAACACTGAAGCTTTCTTT.

The J gene is TRBJ1-1, the V gene TRBV28; D is perhaps TRBD1 (5 bases). Germline loops: CDR1 MDHEN, CDR2 SYDVKM. This CDR3 has 15 residues. The V end was cut by 5 bases, the J end by 0 bases, with 13 bases between. The CDR3 spells CASSPGGSLNTEAFF. The CDR3, as DNA: TGTGCCAGCAGTCCCGGGGGGAGCTTGAACACTGAAGCTTTCTTT.

Notes on this clone: The same CDR3 is also encoded by other DNA sequences in this sample. The chain carries TRBV18 and TRBJ1-5; 8 bases map to TRBD1. The CDR3 consists of 14 residues. Germline values: CDR1 KGHSH, CDR2 LQKENI. V lost 3 bases, J lost 2 bases, and 0 bases stayed unmatched. Here the CDR3 reads CASSPTGGNQPQHF. The DNA for the CDR3 is TGTGCCAGCTCACCGACAGGGGGCAATCAGCCCCAGCATTTT.

There are a few counts of this clone. The CDR3 DNA follows: TGTGCCAGCAGTGAAGGGCTCGGGACAGGGGGTAATCAGCCCCAGCATTTT. This translates into CASSEGLGTGGNQPQHF. V gene TRBV2 combines with J gene TRBJ1-5; 11 bases are a match to TRBD1. Germline loops: CDR1 SNHLY, CDR2 FYNNEI. V lost 1 base, J lost 4 bases, and 6 bases stayed unmatched. The CDR3 totals 17 residues. The full variable domain, completed using reference TRBV2 and TRBJ1-5, is EPEVTQTPSHQVTQMGQEVILRCVPISNHLYFYWYRQILGQKVEFLVSFYNNEISEKSEIFDDQFSVERPDGSNFTLKIRSTKLEDSAMYFCASSEGLGTGGNQPQHFGDGTRLSIL.

This clone was observed a handful of times. The rearrangement links TRBV2 to TRBJ2-1; 10 positions match TRBD1. Germline V lookup: CDR1 SNHLY, CDR2 FYNNEI. V lost 8 bases to trimming and J lost 3 bases; unmatched junction nucleotides: 10. This CDR3 has 16 amino acids. The CDR3 DNA reads TGTGCCAGCGATCGAGACAGGGGGCTGAGCTACAATGAGCAGTTCTTC. It translates to CASDRDRGLSYNEQFF.

V and J are TRBV19 and TRBJ2-7; D is possibly TRBD1 (6 bases). Trimming took off 6 bases at V and 3 bases at J, with 15 bases between the two ends. The CDR3 totals 14 residues. Germline CDR1 reads LNHDA; CDR2 reads SQIVND (reference sequence). Written as DNA, the CDR3 is TGTGCCAGTAGCGAAGCAGGGGCAGGCTACGAGCAGTACTTC. Amino acids: CASSEAGAGYEQYF.

V is TRBV11-2 and J is TRBJ2-6, with TRBD1 matching 8 bases. CDR3 length: 16 residues. V gave up 5 bases and J gave up 0 bases; unmatched junction bases: 3. Germline CDR1 and CDR2: SGHAT and FQNNGV. CDR3 residues: CASSRQGNSGANVLTF. The CDR3 DNA sequence: TGTGCCAGCAGCCGACAGGGGAACTCTGGGGCCAACGTCCTGACTTTC.

This chain joins TRBV14 and TRBJ2-1; D is possibly TRBD1 (6 bases). Trimming pared 4 bases from V and 5 bases from J, leaving 15 bases between. The length of the CDR3 is 15 residues. The germline V gene has CDR1 SGHDN and CDR2 FVKESK. CDR3 sequence reads: CASSPIRTVNNEQFF. CDR3 coding DNA: TGTGCCAGCAGCCCGATAAGGACAGTAAACAATGAGCAGTTCTTC.

The chain uses TRBV14 and TRBJ2-3, with 9 bases aligning to TRBD1. The CDR3 sequence is 15 residues long. Trimming cost V 3 bases and J 2 bases; bases outside gene matches: 3. Germline values: CDR1 SGHDN, CDR2 FVKESK. CDR3 region: CASSHTGGPTDTQYF. In DNA, the CDR3 is TGTGCCAGCAGCCACACAGGGGGCCCCACAGATACGCAGTATTTT.

This rearrangement joins TRBV11-2 to TRBJ1-3; D is possibly TRBD1 (6 bases). The V end was cut by 5 bases, the J end by 2 bases, with 19 bases between. The CDR3 runs to 17 residues. Per germline, CDR1 SGHAT and CDR2 FQNNGV. DNA for the CDR3: TGTGCCAGCAGCGAGGGGGTGACAACCTTTGCTGGAAACACCATATATTTT. Translated: CASSEGVTTFAGNTIYF.

This chain joins TRBV6-1 and TRBJ1-2, with 7 bases matching TRBD1. V dropped 2 bases and J dropped 5; count of bases not matched to a gene: 5. CDR1 is MNHNS, CDR2 SASEGT, per germline. The CDR3 length is 14 residues. The CDR3 nucleotides are TGTGCCAGCAGTGAACAGGGACAGAAGTATGGCTACACCTTC. The encoded protein is CASSEQGQKYGYTF.

V is TRBV9 and J is TRBJ1-3, with 10 positions matching TRBD1. This CDR3 is built from 19 residues. Germline CDR1 SGDLS, CDR2 YYNGEE. The ends lost 3 bases at V and 2 bases at J; junction bases unmatched: 14. The CDR3 is CASSAGTGAPVVAGNTIYF. CDR3 coding DNA: TGTGCCAGCAGCGCCGGGACAGGGGCCCCCGTTGTCGCTGGAAACACCATATATTTT.

DNA of the CDR3: TGTGCCAGCAGCTTAGTGGCGGACCAAGAGACCCAGTACTTC. Translating it yields CASSLVADQETQYF. The chain employs TRBV7-9 and TRBJ2-5; D gene uncertain. With 1 base removed from V and 0 bases from J, the gap between germline ends came to 6 bases. Per germline, CDR1 SEHNR and CDR2 FQNEAQ (reference sequence). The CDR3 consists of 14 residues.

This chain uses TRBV5-6 with TRBJ2-5, with 7 nucleotides matching TRBD1. Losses at the gene ends were 2 bases for V and 1 base for J; bases not matched to a gene: 5. Germline V gene sequence: CDR1 SGHDT, CDR2 YYEEEE. The CDR3 length is 15 residues. DNA for the CDR3: TGTGCCAGCAGCTTCGTCGGGACAGCCCAAGAGACCCAGTACTTC. This codes for CASSFVGTAQETQYF.

The chain links TRBV9 to TRBJ2-1; 10 positions match TRBD2. The germline CDR1 and CDR2 sequences are SGDLS and YYNGEE. Trimming cost V 3 bases and J 3 bases; bases outside gene matches: 3. CDR3 length: 15 amino acids. CDR3: CASSATSGIYNEQFF. The DNA of the CDR3 is TGTGCCAGCAGCGCCACTAGCGGGATCTACAATGAGCAGTTCTTC. The full variable domain, rest sourced from reference TRBV9 and TRBJ2-1, is DSGVTQTPKHLITATGQRVTLRCSPRSGDLSVYWYQQSLDQGLQFLIQYYNGEERAKGNILERFSAQQFPDLHSELNLSSLELGDSALYFCASSATSGIYNEQFFGPGTRLTVL.

V gene TRBV10-3 combines with J gene TRBJ1-5; 7 bases align to TRBD1. V trimming: 4 bases; J trimming: 3 bases; junction bases outside the gene matches: 3. Looked up from germline, CDR1 is ENHRY and CDR2 is SYGVKD. The CDR3 contains 14 residues. The CDR3 DNA reads TGTGCCATCAGTGGGACAGGACACAATCAGCCCCAGCATTTT. This gives the protein CAISGTGHNQPQHF.